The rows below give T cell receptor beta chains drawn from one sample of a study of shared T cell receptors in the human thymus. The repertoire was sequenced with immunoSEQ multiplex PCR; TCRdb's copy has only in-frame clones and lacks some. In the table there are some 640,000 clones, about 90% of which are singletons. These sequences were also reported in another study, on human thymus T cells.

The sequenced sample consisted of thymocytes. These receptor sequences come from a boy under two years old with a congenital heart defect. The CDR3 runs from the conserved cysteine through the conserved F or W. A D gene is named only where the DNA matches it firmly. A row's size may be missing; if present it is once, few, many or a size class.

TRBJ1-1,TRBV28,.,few,CASSALDQAARADTEAFF,TGTGCCAGCAGTGCTTTGGATCAGGCCGCCCGCGCCGACACTGAAGCTTTCTTT
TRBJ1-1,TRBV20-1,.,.,CSASGGTEAFF,TGCAGTGCTAGTGGCGGAACTGAAGCTTTCTTT
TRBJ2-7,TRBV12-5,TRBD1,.,CARRGQGALGYEQYF,TGTGCTCGCCGCGGACAGGGGGCTTTAGGGTACGAGCAGTACTTC
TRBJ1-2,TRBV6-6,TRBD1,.,CASSHGQGKGSYGYTF,TGTGCCAGCAGTCATGGACAGGGGAAGGGAAGCTATGGCTACACCTTC
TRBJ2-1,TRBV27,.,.,CASSVRGVCAPYNEQFF,TGTGCCAGCAGCGTCAGGGGAGTATGCGCTCCTTACAATGAGCAGTTCTTC
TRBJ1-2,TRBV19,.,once,CASSVGRGRTNYGYTF,TGTGCCAGTAGTGTTGGCAGGGGAAGGACTAACTATGGCTACACCTTC
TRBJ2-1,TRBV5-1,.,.,CASSCRSNEQFF,TGCGCCAGCAGCTGCCGCAGCAATGAGCAGTTCTTC
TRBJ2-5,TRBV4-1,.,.,CASSQARGAETQYF,TGCGCCAGCAGCCAGGCGCGCGGAGCAGAGACCCAGTACTTC
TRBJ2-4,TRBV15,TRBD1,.,CATKELGTGNENIQYF,TGTGCCACCAAGGAACTCGGGACAGGAAACGAAAACATTCAGTACTTC
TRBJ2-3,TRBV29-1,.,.,CSVVPPRPTDTQYF,TGCAGCGTTGTCCCCCCCAGGCCCACAGATACGCAGTATTTT
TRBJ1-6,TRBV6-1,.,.,CASSGGGNSPLHF,TGTGCCAGCAGCGGGGGAGGTAATTCACCCCTCCACTTT
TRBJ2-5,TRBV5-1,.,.,CASSFNSKEETQYF,TGCGCCAGCAGCTTTAACAGTAAAGAAGAGACCCAGTACTTC
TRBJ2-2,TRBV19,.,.,CASSRGTGELFF,TGTGCCAGTAGTAGAGGTACCGGGGAGCTGTTTTTT
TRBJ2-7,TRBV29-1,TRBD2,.,CSVEGGSGSGGYEQYF,TGCAGCGTTGAAGGGGGTAGCGGGAGTGGTGGCTACGAGCAGTACTTC
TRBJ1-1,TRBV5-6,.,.,CASSSETEEAFF,TGTGCCAGCAGTTCTGAGACCGAGGAGGCTTTCTTT
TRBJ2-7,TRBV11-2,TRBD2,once,CASSLEAGLYEQYF,TGTGCCAGCAGCTTAGAAGCGGGACTCTACGAGCAGTACTTC
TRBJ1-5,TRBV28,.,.,CASSFHIFNQPQHF,TGTGCCAGCAGTTTTCACATATTCAATCAGCCCCAGCATTTT
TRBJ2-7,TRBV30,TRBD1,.,CAWSVNRGSDEQYF,TGTGCCTGGAGTGTAAACAGGGGGTCGGACGAGCAGTACTTC
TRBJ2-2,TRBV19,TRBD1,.,CASSPGQMDTGELFF,TGTGCCAGTAGTCCGGGACAGATGGACACCGGGGAGCTGTTTTTT
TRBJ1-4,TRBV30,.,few,CAWSIRGRVWEKLFF,TGTGCCTGGAGTATACGGGGAAGAGTGTGGGAAAAACTGTTTTTT
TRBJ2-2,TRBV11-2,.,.,CASSFQGRSGELFF,TGTGCCAGCAGCTTCCAGGGCCGGTCCGGGGAGCTGTTTTTT
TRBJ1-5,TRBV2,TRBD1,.,CASSERPRDRGHQPQHF,TGTGCCAGCAGTGAAAGACCCCGGGACAGGGGACATCAGCCCCAGCATTTT
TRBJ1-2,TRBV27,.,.,CASSYARGYGYTF,TGTGCCAGCAGTTATGCCAGGGGCTATGGCTACACCTTC
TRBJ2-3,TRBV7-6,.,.,CASSLLETDTQYF,TGTGCCAGCAGCTTGTTAGAGACAGATACGCAGTATTTT
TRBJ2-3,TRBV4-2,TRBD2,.,CASSQEWGSGRGLGEDTQYF,TGTGCCAGCAGCCAAGAGTGGGGTAGCGGGAGGGGGTTGGGCGAAGATACGCAGTATTTT
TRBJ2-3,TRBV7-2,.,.,CASSCPSPVAAPGDTQYF,TGTGCCAGCAGCTGCCCTTCACCCGTAGCGGCACCAGGGGATACGCAGTATTTT